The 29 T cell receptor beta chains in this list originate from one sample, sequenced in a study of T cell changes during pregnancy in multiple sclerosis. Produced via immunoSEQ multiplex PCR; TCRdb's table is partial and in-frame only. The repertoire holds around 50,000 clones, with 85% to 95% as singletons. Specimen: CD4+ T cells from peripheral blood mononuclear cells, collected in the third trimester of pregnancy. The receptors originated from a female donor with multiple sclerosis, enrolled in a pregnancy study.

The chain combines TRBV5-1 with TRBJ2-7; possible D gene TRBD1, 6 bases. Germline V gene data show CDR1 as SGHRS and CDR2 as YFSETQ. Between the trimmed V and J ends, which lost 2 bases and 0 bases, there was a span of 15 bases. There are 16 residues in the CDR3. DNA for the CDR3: TGCGCCAGCAGCTTAGCCGGGACAACGAGCTCCTACGAGCAGTACTTC. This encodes CASSLAGTTSSYEQYF. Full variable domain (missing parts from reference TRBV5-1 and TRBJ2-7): KAGVTQTPRYLIKTRGQQVTLSCSPISGHRSVSWYQQTPGQGLQFLFEYFSETQRNKGNFPGRFSGRQFSNSRSEMNVSTLELGDSALYLCASSLAGTTSSYEQYFGPGTRLTVT.

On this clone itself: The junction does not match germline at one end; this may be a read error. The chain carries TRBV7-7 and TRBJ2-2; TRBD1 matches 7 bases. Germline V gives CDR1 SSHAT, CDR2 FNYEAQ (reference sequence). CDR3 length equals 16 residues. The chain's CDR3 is CASSGQAPMGTGELFF. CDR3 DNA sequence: TGTGCTAGCAGTGGACAGGCCCCGATGGGCACCGGGGAGCTGTTTTTT. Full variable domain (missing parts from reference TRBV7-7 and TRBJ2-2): GAGVSQSPRYKVTKRGQDVTLRCDPISSHATLYWYQQALGQGPEFLTYFNYEAQPDKSGLPSDRFSAERPEGSISTLTIQRTEQRDSAMYRCASSGQAPMGTGELFFGEGSRLTVL.

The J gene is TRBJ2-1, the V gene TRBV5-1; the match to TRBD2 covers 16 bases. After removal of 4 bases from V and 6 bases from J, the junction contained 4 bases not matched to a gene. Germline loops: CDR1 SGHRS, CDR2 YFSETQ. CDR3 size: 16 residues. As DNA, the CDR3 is TGCGCCAGCAGCATCGGGACTAGCGGGGGGGTCAATGAGCAGTTCTTC. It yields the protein CASSIGTSGGVNEQFF.

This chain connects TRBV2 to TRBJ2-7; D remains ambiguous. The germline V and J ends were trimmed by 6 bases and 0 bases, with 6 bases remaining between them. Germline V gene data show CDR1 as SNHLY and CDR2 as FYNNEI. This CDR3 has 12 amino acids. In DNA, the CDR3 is TGTGCCAGCAGATCTTACTCCTACGAGCAGTACTTC. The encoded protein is CASRSYSYEQYF.

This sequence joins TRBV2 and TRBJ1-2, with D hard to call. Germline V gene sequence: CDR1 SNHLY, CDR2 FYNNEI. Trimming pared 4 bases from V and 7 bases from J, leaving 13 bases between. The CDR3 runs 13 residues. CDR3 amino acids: CASSAATSLGYTF. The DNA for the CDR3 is TGTGCCAGCAGTGCGGCGACATCCCTTGGCTACACCTTC. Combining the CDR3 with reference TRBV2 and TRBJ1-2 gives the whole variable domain EPEVTQTPSHQVTQMGQEVILRCVPISNHLYFYWYRQILGQKVEFLVSFYNNEISEKSEIFDDQFSVERPDGSNFTLKIRSTKLEDSAMYFCASSAATSLGYTFGSGTRLTVV.

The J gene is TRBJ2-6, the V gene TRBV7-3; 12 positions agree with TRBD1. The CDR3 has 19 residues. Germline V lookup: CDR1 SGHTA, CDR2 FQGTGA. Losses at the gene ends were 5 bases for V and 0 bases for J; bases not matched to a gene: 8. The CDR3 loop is CASSLTGQGAFSGANVLTF. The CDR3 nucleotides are TGTGCCAGCAGCCTTACGGGACAGGGGGCTTTCTCTGGGGCCAACGTCCTGACTTTC.

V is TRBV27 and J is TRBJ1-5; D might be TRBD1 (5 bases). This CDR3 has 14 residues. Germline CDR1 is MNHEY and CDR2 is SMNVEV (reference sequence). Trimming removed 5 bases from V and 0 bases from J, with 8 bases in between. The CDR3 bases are TGTGCCAGCAGTCGGGGGTATAGCAATCAGCCCCAGCATTTT. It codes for CASSRGYSNQPQHF.

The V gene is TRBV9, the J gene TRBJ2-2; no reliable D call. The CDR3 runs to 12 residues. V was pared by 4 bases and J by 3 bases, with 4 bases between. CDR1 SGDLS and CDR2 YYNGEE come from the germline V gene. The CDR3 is CASSPYTGELFF. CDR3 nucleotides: TGTGCCAGCAGCCCATACACCGGGGAGCTGTTTTTT.

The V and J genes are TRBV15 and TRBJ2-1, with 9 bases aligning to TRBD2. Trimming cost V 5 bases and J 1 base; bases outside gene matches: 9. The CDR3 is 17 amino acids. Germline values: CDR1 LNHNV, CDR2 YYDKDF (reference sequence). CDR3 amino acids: CATSGKRGAISYNEQFF. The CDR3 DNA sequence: TGTGCCACCAGCGGAAAGCGGGGGGCCATATCCTACAATGAGCAGTTCTTC. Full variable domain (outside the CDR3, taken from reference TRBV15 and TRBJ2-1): DAMVIQNPRYQVTQFGKPVTLSCSQTLNHNVMYWYQQKSSQAPKLLFHYYDKDFNNEADTPDNFQSRRPNTSFCFLDIRSPGLGDTAMYLCATSGKRGAISYNEQFFGPGTRLTVL.

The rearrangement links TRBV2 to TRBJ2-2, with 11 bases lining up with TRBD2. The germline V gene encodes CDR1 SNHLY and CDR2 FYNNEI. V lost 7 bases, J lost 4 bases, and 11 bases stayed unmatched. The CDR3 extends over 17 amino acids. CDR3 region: CASKPGLAGGITGELFF. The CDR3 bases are TGTGCCAGCAAACCAGGGCTAGCGGGGGGTATCACCGGGGAGCTGTTTTTT.

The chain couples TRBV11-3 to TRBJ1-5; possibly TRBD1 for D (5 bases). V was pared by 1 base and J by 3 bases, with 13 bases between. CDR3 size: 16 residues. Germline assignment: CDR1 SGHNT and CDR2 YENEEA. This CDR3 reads CASSLGVGGDNQPQHF. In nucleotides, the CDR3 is TGTGCCAGCAGCTTAGGGGTCGGAGGGGACAATCAGCCCCAGCATTTT.

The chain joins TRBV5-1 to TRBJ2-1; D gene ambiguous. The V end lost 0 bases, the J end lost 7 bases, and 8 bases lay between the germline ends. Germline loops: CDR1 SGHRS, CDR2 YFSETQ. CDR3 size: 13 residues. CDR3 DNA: TGCGCCAGCAGCTTGGGGGCCCAGAATGAGCAGTTCTTC. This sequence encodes CASSLGAQNEQFF.

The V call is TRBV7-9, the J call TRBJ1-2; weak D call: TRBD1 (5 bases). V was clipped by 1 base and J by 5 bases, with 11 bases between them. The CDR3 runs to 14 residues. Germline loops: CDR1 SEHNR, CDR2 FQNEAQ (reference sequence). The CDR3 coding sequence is TGTGCCAGCAGCTTAGTTTCGAAGGGGTATGGCTACACCTTC. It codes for CASSLVSKGYGYTF.

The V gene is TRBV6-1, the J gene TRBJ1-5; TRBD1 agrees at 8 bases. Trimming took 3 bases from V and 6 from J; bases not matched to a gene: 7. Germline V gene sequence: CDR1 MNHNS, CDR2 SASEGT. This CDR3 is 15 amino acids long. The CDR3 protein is CASSDYTGGSQPQHF. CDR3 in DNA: TGTGCCAGCAGTGACTACACAGGGGGAAGTCAGCCCCAGCATTTT.

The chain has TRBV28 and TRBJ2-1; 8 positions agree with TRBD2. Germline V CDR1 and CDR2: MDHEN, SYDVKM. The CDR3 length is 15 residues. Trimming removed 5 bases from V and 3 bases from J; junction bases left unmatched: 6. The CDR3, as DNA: TGTGCCAGCAGTCACAGCGGGGGCCGCTACAATGAGCAGTTCTTC. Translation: CASSHSGGRYNEQFF.

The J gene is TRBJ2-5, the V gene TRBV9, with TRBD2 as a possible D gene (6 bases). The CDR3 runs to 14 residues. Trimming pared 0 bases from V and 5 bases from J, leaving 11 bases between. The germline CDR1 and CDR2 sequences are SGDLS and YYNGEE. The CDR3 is CASSVGPGGETQYF. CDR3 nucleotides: TGTGCCAGCAGCGTAGGGCCTGGAGGGGAGACCCAGTACTTC.

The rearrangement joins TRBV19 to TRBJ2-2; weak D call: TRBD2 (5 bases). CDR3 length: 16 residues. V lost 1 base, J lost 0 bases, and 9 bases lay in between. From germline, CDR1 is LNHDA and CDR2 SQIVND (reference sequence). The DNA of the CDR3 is TGTGCCAGTAGTATAGGGAGCGGCACGAACACCGGGGAGCTGTTTTTT. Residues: CASSIGSGTNTGELFF.

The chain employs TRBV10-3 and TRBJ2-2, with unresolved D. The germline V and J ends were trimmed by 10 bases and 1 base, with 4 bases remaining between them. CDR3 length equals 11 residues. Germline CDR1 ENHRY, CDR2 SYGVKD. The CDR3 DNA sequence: TGTGCCAGTATGAACACCGGGGAGCTGTTTTTT. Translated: CASMNTGELFF.

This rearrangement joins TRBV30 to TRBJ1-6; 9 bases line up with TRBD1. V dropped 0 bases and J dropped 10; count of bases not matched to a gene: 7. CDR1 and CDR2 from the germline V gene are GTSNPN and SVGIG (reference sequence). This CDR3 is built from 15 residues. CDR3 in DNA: TGTGCCTGGAGTGTGGACGGACAGGGGTGGTCACCCCTCCACTTT. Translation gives CAWSVDGQGWSPLHF. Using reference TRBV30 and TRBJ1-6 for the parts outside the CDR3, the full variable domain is SQTIHQWPATLVQPVGSPLSLECTVEGTSNPNLYWYRQAAGRGLQLLFYSVGIGQISSEVPQNLSASRPQDRQFILSSKKLLLSDSGFYLCAWSVDGQGWSPLHFGNGTRLTVT.

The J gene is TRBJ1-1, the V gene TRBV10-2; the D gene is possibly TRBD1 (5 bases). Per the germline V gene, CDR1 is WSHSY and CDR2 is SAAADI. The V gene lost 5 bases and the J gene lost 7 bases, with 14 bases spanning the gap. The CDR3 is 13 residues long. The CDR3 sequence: CASSRDRDLEAFF. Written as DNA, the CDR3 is TGCGCCAGCAGTCGTGACAGAGACCTTGAAGCTTTCTTT.

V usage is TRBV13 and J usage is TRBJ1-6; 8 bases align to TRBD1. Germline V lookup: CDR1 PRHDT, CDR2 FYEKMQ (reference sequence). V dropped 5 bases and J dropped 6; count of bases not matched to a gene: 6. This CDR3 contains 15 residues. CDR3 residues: CASSQRTGINSPLHF. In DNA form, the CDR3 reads TGTGCCAGCAGCCAAAGGACAGGGATTAATTCACCCCTCCACTTT.

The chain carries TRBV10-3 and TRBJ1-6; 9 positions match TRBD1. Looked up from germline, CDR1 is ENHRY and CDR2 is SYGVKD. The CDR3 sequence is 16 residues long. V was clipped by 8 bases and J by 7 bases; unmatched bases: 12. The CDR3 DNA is TGTGCCATCGGGTCCCCACCGGGACAGGGAAATTCACCCCTCCACTTT. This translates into CAIGSPPGQGNSPLHF.

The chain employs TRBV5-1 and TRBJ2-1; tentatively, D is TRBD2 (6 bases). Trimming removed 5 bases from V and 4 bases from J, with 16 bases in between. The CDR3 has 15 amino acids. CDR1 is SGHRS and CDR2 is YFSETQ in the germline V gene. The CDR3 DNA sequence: TGCGCCAGCAGTAGGGAGGAGAGTGGTTACAATGAGCAGTTCTTC. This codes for CASSREESGYNEQFF.

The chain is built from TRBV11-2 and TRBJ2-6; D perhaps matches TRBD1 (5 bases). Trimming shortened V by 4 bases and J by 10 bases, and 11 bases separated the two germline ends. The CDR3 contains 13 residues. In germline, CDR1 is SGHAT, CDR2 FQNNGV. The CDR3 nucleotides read TGTGCCAGCAGCTCAGGGTGGATTAACGTCCTGACTTTC. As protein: CASSSGWINVLTF.

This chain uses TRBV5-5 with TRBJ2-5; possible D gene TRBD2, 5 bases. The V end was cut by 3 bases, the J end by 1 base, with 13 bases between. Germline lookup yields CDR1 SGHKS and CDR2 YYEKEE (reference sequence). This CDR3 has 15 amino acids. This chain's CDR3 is CASSSPRGSQETQYF. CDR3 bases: TGTGCCAGCAGCTCGCCACGGGGATCCCAAGAGACCCAGTACTTC. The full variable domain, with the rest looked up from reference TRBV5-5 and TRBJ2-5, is DAGVTQSPTHLIKTRGQQVTLRCSPISGHKSVSWYQQVLGQGPQFIFQYYEKEERGRGNFPDRFSARQFPNYSSELNVNALLLGDSALYLCASSSPRGSQETQYFGPGTRLLVL.

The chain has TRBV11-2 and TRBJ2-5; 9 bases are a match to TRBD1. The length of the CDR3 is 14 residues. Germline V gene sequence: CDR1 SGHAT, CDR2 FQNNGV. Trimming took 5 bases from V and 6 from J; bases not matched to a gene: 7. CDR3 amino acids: CASSRVGTGKTQYF. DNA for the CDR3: TGTGCCAGCAGCCGGGTAGGGACAGGGAAGACCCAGTACTTC.

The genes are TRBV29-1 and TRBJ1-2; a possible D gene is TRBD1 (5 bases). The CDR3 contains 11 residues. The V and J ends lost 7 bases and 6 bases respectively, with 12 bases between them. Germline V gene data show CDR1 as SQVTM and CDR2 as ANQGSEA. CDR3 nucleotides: TGCAGCGCAGCCGGGGGGGATGGCTACACCTTC. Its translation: CSAAGGDGYTF.

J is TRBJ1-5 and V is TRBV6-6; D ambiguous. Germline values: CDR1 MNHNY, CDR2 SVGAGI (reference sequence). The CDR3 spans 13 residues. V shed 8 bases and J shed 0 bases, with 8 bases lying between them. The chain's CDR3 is CASVADSNQPQHF. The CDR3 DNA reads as TGTGCCAGCGTGGCAGATAGCAATCAGCCCCAGCATTTT.

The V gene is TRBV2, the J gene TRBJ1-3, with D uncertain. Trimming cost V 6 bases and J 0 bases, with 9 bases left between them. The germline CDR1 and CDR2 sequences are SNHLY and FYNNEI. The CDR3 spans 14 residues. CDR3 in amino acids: CASRNGYSGNTIYF. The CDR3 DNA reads TGTGCCAGCAGGAACGGTTACTCTGGAAACACCATATATTTT.